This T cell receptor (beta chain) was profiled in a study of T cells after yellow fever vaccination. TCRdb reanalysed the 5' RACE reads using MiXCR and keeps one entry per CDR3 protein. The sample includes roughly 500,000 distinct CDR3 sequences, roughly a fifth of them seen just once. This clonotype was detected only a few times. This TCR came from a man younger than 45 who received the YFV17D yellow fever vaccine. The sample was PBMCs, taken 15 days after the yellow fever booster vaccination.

The CDR3 nucleotides are TGTGCCAGCAGCTCAGTGGGGGCGGTGGATACGCAGTATTTT. Amino acid sequence: CASSSVGAVDTQYF. The chain joins TRBV7-2 to TRBJ2-3; possibly TRBD1 for D (6 bases). Per the germline V gene, CDR1 is SGHTA and CDR2 is FQGNSA. The germline V and J ends were trimmed by 4 bases and 6 bases, with 14 bases remaining between them. The CDR3 runs to 14 residues.